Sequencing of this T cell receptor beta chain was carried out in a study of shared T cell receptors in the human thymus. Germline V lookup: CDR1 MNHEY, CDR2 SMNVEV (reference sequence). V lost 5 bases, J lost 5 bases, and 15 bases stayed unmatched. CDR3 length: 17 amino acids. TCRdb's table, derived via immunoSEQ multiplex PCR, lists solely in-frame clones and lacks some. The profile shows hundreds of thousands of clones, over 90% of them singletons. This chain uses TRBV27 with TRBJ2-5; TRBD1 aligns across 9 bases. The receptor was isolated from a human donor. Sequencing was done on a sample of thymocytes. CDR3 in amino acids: CASSPPDRGDEGETQYF. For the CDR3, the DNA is TGTGCCAGCAGTCCTCCGGACAGGGGCGACGAGGGGGAGACCCAGTACTTC.